The T cell receptor beta chain under discussion was sequenced for a study of blood T cell repertoires in COVID-19. Background on the study: PBMCs, B-cell-depleted T cells, or T cells provided the cDNA or gDNA that made up the material.

In the original analysis: Amplification from reference gene primers served as the basis for estimated nucleated cell counts. Generated by immunoSEQ multiplex PCR, the TCRdb table keeps only in-frame clones and is missing some. The DNA was the basis for D and trimming; V, J and clone size are from that table. The sample shows under 95,000 clones, 85% of them seen only once. Seattle patients were enrolled during active infection and followed longitudinally. V shed 6 bases and J shed 0 bases, with 6 bases lying between them. Per the germline V gene, CDR1 is SEHNR and CDR2 is FQNEAQ (reference sequence). The CDR3 covers 13 residues.

The source material was peripheral blood. This receptor was obtained from a man aged 45 to 65 with COVID-19, enrolled during active disease. J is TRBJ2-1 and V is TRBV7-9; no reliable D call. The CDR3 loop reads CASRESSYNEQFF. DNA for the CDR3: TGTGCCAGCAGGGAGAGCTCCTACAATGAGCAGTTCTTC.